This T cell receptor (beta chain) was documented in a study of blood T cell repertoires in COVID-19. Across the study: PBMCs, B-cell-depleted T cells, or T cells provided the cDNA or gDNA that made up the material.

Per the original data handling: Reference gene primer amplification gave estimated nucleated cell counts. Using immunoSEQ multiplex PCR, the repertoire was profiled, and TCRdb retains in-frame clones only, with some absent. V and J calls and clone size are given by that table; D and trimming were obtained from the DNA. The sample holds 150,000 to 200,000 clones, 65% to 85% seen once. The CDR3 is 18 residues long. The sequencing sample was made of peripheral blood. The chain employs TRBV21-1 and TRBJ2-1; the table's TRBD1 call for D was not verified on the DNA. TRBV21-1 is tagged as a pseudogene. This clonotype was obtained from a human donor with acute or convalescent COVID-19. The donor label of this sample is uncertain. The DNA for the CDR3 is TGTGCCAGCAGCAGCCTTCCCGCTCGAGGACAGTCGTACAATGAGCAGTTCTTC. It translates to CASSSLPARGQSYNEQFF.